A selection of T cell receptor beta chains follows, all from one sample in a study of cytomegalovirus exposure and HLA in healthy donors. Here immunoSEQ multiplex PCR was the method, and the copy in TCRdb shows in-frame clones only, minus some. The sample lists 50,000 to 65,000 clones; roughly 75% were seen once. Specimen: PBMCs. The origin of the receptors is a woman in her 40s in good health and CMV-seropositive. Both conserved end residues are part of each CDR3. D genes are given only for firm matches. Size is omitted from some rows. Given values are once, few, many or a class for expanded clones.

>TRBV6-1|.|TRBJ2-2|.
TGTGCCAGCAGACGGGGTTGGGACACCGGGGAGCTGTTTTTT
CASRRGWDTGELFF
>TRBV7-8|.|TRBJ2-7|TRBD1
TGTGCCAGCAGCTTAGCCTTCCAGGGGGCTCACGAGCAGTACTTC
CASSLAFQGAHEQYF
>TRBV2|.|TRBJ2-7|.
TGTGCCAGCTCTGAGAGCTCCTACGAGCAGTACTTC
CASSESSYEQYF
>TRBV19|.|TRBJ2-1|TRBD2
TGTGCCAGTAGTATATTAGTAGCGGGGGGGCCGGGTGAGCAGTTCTTC
CASSILVAGGPGEQFF
>TRBV14|.|TRBJ2-7|.
TGTGCCAGCAGCCAAGACAGGGGACCCTACGAGCAGTACTTC
CASSQDRGPYEQYF
>TRBV5-1|.|TRBJ2-7|.
TGCGCCAGCAGCTTGGCCTGGGTGGGGGCCGAGCAGTACTTC
CASSLAWVGAEQYF
>TRBV6-1|.|TRBJ1-3|.
TGTGCCATCGGGGGTTACTCTGGAAACACCATATATTTT
CAIGGYSGNTIYF
>TRBV5-6|.|TRBJ1-2|.
TGTGCCAGCAGCTCCTACAGGGTGTTGGGTGGCTACACCTTC
CASSSYRVLGGYTF
>TRBV19|once|TRBJ1-5|.
TGTGCCAGTAGTATAGTCAGCGGCAGCCAGACACAGCATTTT
CASSIVSGSQTQHF
>TRBV25-1|.|TRBJ1-6|.
TGTGCCAGCAGTGAATCTCTAACGATTTATTCACCCCTCCACTTT
CASSESLTIYSPLHF
>TRBV30|.|TRBJ1-5|.
TGTGCCTGGAGTGTAAATACAGGGAGAGGTCAGCCCCAGCATTTT
CAWSVNTGRGQPQHF
>TRBV21-1|few|TRBJ1-1|.
TGTGCCAGCAGCCGAATCACAGGGGGCACTGAAGCTTTCTTT
CASSRITGGTEAFF
>TRBV11-2|.|TRBJ2-3|TRBD2
TGTGCCAGCAGCTTAAACAGCGGGGGGGCAGATACGCAGTATTTT
CASSLNSGGADTQYF
>TRBV6-5|few|TRBJ2-1|TRBD2
TGTGCCAGCAGTGAAGTAAGAGGGAGGGGTGAGCAGTTCTTC
CASSEVRGRGEQFF
>TRBV6-5|once|TRBJ1-1|.
TGTGCCAGCAGGACGGACGGGGAGAACACTGAAGCTTTCTTT
CASRTDGENTEAFF
>TRBV9|.|TRBJ2-6|TRBD1
TGTGCCAGCAGCCCAGGGGGCAGCCTCTCTGGGGCCAACGTCCTGACTTTC
CASSPGGSLSGANVLTF
>TRBV7-9|.|TRBJ1-1|.
TGTGCCAGCAGCTCTTCGGGGTCTGAAGCTTTCTTT
CASSSSGSEAFF
>TRBV19|few|TRBJ1-4|TRBD1
TGTGCCAGTAGTTGGACAGGGGAGGGAAAACTGTTTTTT
CASSWTGEGKLFF
>TRBV19|.|TRBJ1-2|TRBD1
TGTGCCAGTAGCGCCGGGACAGGGTATGGCTACACCTTC
CASSAGTGYGYTF
>TRBV30|.|TRBJ1-1|.
TGTGCCTCTTCCGGGAGGGGCCCCAATGAAGCTTTCTTT
CASSGRGPNEAFF
>TRBV2|.|TRBJ2-7|TRBD1
TGTGCCAGCAGCTCCGGACAGGGGGCCTCCTACGAGCAGTACTTC
CASSSGQGASYEQYF
>TRBV27|.|TRBJ1-4|.
TGTGCCAGCAGTTCAGCCCGAGGGTTTAATGAAAAACTGTTTTTT
CASSSARGFNEKLFF
>TRBV19|.|TRBJ2-3|.
TGTGCCAGTAGTTTCCGGGGGGATACGCAGTATTTT
CASSFRGDTQYF
>TRBV5-5|.|TRBJ2-7|.
TGTGCCAGCAGCTTGGGGACAAGCTCCTACGAGCAGTACTTC
CASSLGTSSYEQYF
>TRBV5-1|.|TRBJ1-4|.
TGCGCCAGCAAAGGGGCAGCAACTAATGAAAAACTGTTTTTT
CASKGAATNEKLFF
>TRBV14|once|TRBJ2-3|.
TGTGCCAGCAGCCAAGAGCGGGGTGCCGGCGATACGCAGTATTTT
CASSQERGAGDTQYF
>TRBV11-3|.|TRBJ2-3|TRBD2
TGTGCCAGCAGCTTAGATGGCAGGCGGGGACTACCAGATACGCAGTATTTT
CASSLDGRRGLPDTQYF
>TRBV11-2|.|TRBJ2-1|TRBD1
TGTGCCAGCAGAAGGGACAGGGGGCTGTATGAGCAGTTCTTC
CASRRDRGLYEQFF
>TRBV27|.|TRBJ1-4|.
TGTGCCAGCTCCAAAACTAATGAAAAACTGTTTTTT
CASSKTNEKLFF
>TRBV10-1|.|TRBJ2-2|.
TGCGCCAGCAGCGACAGATCCGGGGAGCTGTTTTTT
CASSDRSGELFF
>TRBV14|.|TRBJ2-7|.
TGTGCCAGCAGCCCTATAGCGGCGAAGTACGAGCAGTACTTC
CASSPIAAKYEQYF
>TRBV20-1|.|TRBJ1-2|.
TGCAGTGCTAGGGGGCGCGATGGCTACACCTTC
CSARGRDGYTF
>TRBV6-1|.|TRBJ1-1|TRBD1
TGTGCCAGCCGGGGACAGGCCTTGAACACTGAAGCTTTCTTT
CASRGQALNTEAFF
>TRBV5-1|.|TRBJ1-1|TRBD1
TGCGCCAGCAGCTGGAGACAGGGGTGGAACACTGAAGCTTTCTTT
CASSWRQGWNTEAFF
>TRBV27|.|TRBJ2-7|.
TGTGCCAGCAGCCCCCAGGGGACGGTCCACTACGAGCAGTACTTC
CASSPQGTVHYEQYF
>TRBV7-9|.|TRBJ2-1|.
TGTGCCAGCAGCAGAACCAGGGGTCCTTCCTACAATGAGCAGTTCTTC
CASSRTRGPSYNEQFF
>TRBV5-1|.|TRBJ2-7|TRBD1
TGCGCCAGCAGCGTAACAGGGGGCCTCGAGCAGTACTTC
CASSVTGGLEQYF
>TRBV11-2|few|TRBJ2-1|TRBD1
TGTGCCAGCAGTCCAGACAGGGACAATGAGCAGTTCTTC
CASSPDRDNEQFF
>TRBV4-3|.|TRBJ2-3|TRBD2
TGCGCCAGCAGCCAGAGACTAGCAGGAGGGGCAGATACGCAGTATTTT
CASSQRLAGGADTQYF
>TRBV11-2|.|TRBJ2-7|.
TGTGCCAGCAGCTTATCCCCAGACAGCCACTACGAGCAGTACTTC
CASSLSPDSHYEQYF
>TRBV5-1|few|TRBJ2-2|.
TGCGCCAGCAGCGATCAGGGAACCGGGGAGCTGTTTTTT
CASSDQGTGELFF
>TRBV7-8|.|TRBJ1-2|TRBD1
TGTGCCAGCAGCTTACTGACGGGGCAGGGGGGTGACTACTATGGCTACACCTTC
CASSLLTGQGGDYYGYTF
>TRBV4-2|.|TRBJ1-1|.
TGTGCCAGCAGCCAAGACGTCCGCACTGAAGCTTTCTTT
CASSQDVRTEAFF
>TRBV19|.|TRBJ2-3|TRBD2
TGTGCCACTAGTCCGGGGGGGCCGGCAGATACGCAGTATTTT
CATSPGGPADTQYF
>TRBV9|.|TRBJ1-6|TRBD1
TGTGCCAGCAGCGTAGGTGGGACAGGGGGGACTCATTCACCCCTCCACTTT
CASSVGGTGGTHSPLHF
>TRBV13|.|TRBJ1-1|.
TGTGCCAGCAGCTTAGGCCGGGGTAGGGAAGCTTTCTTT
CASSLGRGREAFF
>TRBV6-5|.|TRBJ2-2|TRBD1
TGTGCCAGCAGTTACTCGACAGGGCGGTCGACCGGGGAGCTGTTTTTT
CASSYSTGRSTGELFF
>TRBV7-2|.|TRBJ2-3|.
TGTGCCAGCAGCTCCGGGGACTCCGCACATACGCAGTATTTT
CASSSGDSAHTQYF
>TRBV28|.|TRBJ2-7|.
TGTGCCAGCAGTTTCGGTGGACAGAACTACGAGCAGTACTTC
CASSFGGQNYEQYF
>TRBV6-5|.|TRBJ2-6|.
TGTGCCAGCAGTTCGAGCTCTGGGGCCAACGTCCTGACTTTC
CASSSSSGANVLTF
>TRBV30|.|TRBJ1-2|.
TGTGCCTGGAGTGTGGGAGGGGGCTACACCTTC
CAWSVGGGYTF
>TRBV12-5|.|TRBJ2-2|.
TGTGCTAGTGGTTTGCCTGTAGCGGCCGGGGAGCTGTTTTTT
CASGLPVAAGELFF